This T cell receptor (beta chain) derives from a study of OX40 agonist ivuxolimab in advanced cancers. Germline lookup yields CDR1 SGHKS and CDR2 YYEKEE (reference sequence). The V gene lost 1 base and the J gene lost 0 bases, with 23 bases spanning the gap. There are 19 residues in the CDR3. The assay was immunoSEQ multiplex PCR, and TCRdb's table has in-frame clones only and misses some. Of approximately 61,000 clones listed, nearly 90% are singletons. V usage is TRBV5-5 and J usage is TRBJ2-7; D is perhaps TRBD1 or TRBD2 (5 bases each). Sequencing used CD4+ or CD8+ T cells sorted from blood, obtained in a trial of the OX40 agonist ivuxolimab. This sequence originates from an adult with an advanced solid tumor such as melanoma, head and neck, liver or kidney cancer. The CDR3 region has the DNA TGTGCCAGCAGCTTGATCGATCGGGGCCAGGGCCCCAGCTCCTACGAGCAGTACTTC. The encoded protein is CASSLIDRGQGPSSYEQYF.